The 31 T cell receptor beta chains below come from one sample, sequenced in a study of shared T cell receptors in the human thymus. The protocol was immunoSEQ multiplex PCR, while the TCRdb copy is restricted to in-frame clones and leaves out a portion. Of about 730,000 clones in the sample, around 85% were seen once. Another study also made use of these data, one on human thymus T cells.

Material: thymocytes. The receptors originated from a girl younger than two with a congenital heart defect.

This clone was observed once. One end of the junction varies from germline; a read error may be responsible. This CDR3 is also generated by other DNA sequences in the sample. V and J are TRBV7-2 and TRBJ1-6; 10 bases map to TRBD1. Germline CDR1 reads SGHTA; CDR2 reads FQGNSA. This CDR3 has 17 amino acids. CDR3 sequence: CASSQTGQGIVNSPLHF. The CDR3, as DNA: TGTGCCAGCAGCCAAACGGGACAGGGGATTGTTAATTCGCCCCTCCACTTT.

The genes are TRBV7-6 and TRBJ1-1; D not resolved. The CDR3 loop spans 13 amino acids. Germline V gives CDR1 SGHVS, CDR2 FNYEAQ. The germline V and J ends were trimmed by 4 bases and 0 bases, with 6 bases remaining between them. The CDR3 spells CASSSQLNTEAFF. In DNA, the CDR3 is TGTGCCAGCAGCTCGCAGTTGAACACTGAAGCTTTCTTT.

This clone was seen a handful of times. The chain uses TRBV6-5 and TRBJ1-2; possibly TRBD1 for D (5 bases). Germline CDR1 MNHEY, CDR2 SVGAGI. This CDR3 region has 14 residues. Trimming stripped 5 bases from V and 4 bases from J, with 14 bases between. CDR3 bases: TGTGCCAGCAGTGAAGACCACAGGTCCTATGGCTACACCTTC. Amino acid sequence: CASSEDHRSYGYTF.

The chain links TRBV5-4 to TRBJ2-7; D not certain. Germline CDR1 is SGHNT and CDR2 is YYREEE (reference sequence). V lost 3 bases and J 6 bases, leaving 13 bases between the germline ends. The CDR3 consists of 13 residues. The CDR3 nucleotides are TGTGCCAGCAGCTCCGCTGATCTCAGCGAGCAGTACTTC. Encoded protein: CASSSADLSEQYF. Full variable domain (outside the CDR3, taken from reference TRBV5-4 and TRBJ2-7): ETGVTQSPTHLIKTRGQQVTLRCSSQSGHNTVSWYQQALGQGPQFIFQYYREEENGRGNFPPRFSGLQFPNYSSELNVNALELDDSALYLCASSSADLSEQYFGPGTRLTVT.

This clone was recorded a few times. The genes are TRBV21-1 and TRBJ2-3; the table gives TRBD2 as D, unverified against the DNA. TRBV21-1 represents a pseudogene. The CDR3 is 16 amino acids. This CDR3 is CASSKGGGQDTDTQYF. The CDR3 DNA sequence: TGTGCCAGCAGCAAAGGAGGAGGGCAAGACACAGATACGCAGTATTTT.

The chain combines TRBV27 with TRBJ2-7; 7 positions match TRBD1. V lost 5 bases and J lost 3; bases outside the gene matches: 19. The CDR3 contains 18 residues. Germline-derived CDR1 and CDR2 are MNHEY and SMNVEV (reference sequence). The CDR3 DNA follows: TGTGCCAGCAGTGACTGGACAGGTAGATCCCTACACCACTACGAGCAGTACTTC. Translation gives CASSDWTGRSLHHYEQYF.

This chain connects TRBV14 to TRBJ1-2; perhaps TRBD1 as D (5 bases). CDR3 length: 18 residues. Germline V CDR1 and CDR2: SGHDN, FVKESK. V lost 1 base, J lost 7 bases, and 25 bases lay in between. The CDR3 region is CASSQVGEDKGSIGGYTF. The CDR3 nucleotides are TGTGCCAGCAGCCAAGTTGGGGAGGACAAGGGGTCCATCGGTGGCTACACCTTC.

This clone was recorded once. The junction differs from germline at one of its ends, possibly a read error. V and J are TRBV7-7 and TRBJ1-3; D not resolved. The CDR3 consists of 15 residues. Germline loops: CDR1 SSHAT, CDR2 FNYEAQ (reference sequence). In nucleotides, the CDR3 is TGTGCTAGCAGCTTAGATGCGAGCTCTGGAAACACCATATATTTT. This encodes CASSLDASSGNTIYF.

CDR3 region: CASSLEGDTYNSPLHF. CDR3 coding DNA: TGTGCCAGCAGCTTGGAAGGGGACACTTATAATTCACCCCTCCACTTT. The V gene is TRBV7-6, the J gene TRBJ1-6, with D possibly TRBD1 on 6 matching bases. V was cut by 3 bases and J by 4 bases, with 13 bases left in between. The V gene's germline CDR1 is SGHVS and CDR2 FNYEAQ. The CDR3 spans 16 residues. Together with reference TRBV7-6 and TRBJ1-6, the CDR3 gives the full variable domain: GAGVSQSPRYKVTKRGQDVALRCDPISGHVSLYWYRQALGQGPEFLTYFNYEAQQDKSGLPNDRFSAERPEGSISTLTIQRTEQRDSAMYRCASSLEGDTYNSPLHFGNGTRLTVT.

V usage is TRBV15 and J usage is TRBJ1-2; D may be TRBD1 (5 bases). V was pared by 4 bases and J by 8 bases, with 11 bases between. CDR1 is LNHNV and CDR2 is YYDKDF in the germline V gene (reference sequence). This CDR3 is 12 amino acids long. The CDR3: CATSKGVRGYTF. As DNA, the CDR3 is TGTGCCACCAGCAAAGGGGTTCGGGGCTACACCTTC. Full variable domain (remainder filled in from reference TRBV15 and TRBJ1-2): DAMVIQNPRYQVTQFGKPVTLSCSQTLNHNVMYWYQQKSSQAPKLLFHYYDKDFNNEADTPDNFQSRRPNTSFCFLDIRSPGLGDTAMYLCATSKGVRGYTFGSGTRLTVV.

This rearrangement joins TRBV27 to TRBJ1-2, with a possible D match to TRBD1 (6 bases). The germline CDR1 and CDR2 sequences are MNHEY and SMNVEV (reference sequence). Trimming stripped 3 bases from V and 4 bases from J, with 18 bases between. The CDR3 spans 16 residues. The CDR3: CASSFLRTAAPYGYTF. Here the CDR3 DNA reads TGTGCCAGCAGTTTCTTGAGGACAGCTGCTCCCTATGGCTACACCTTC.

The chain uses TRBV4-1 and TRBJ2-1; 10 nucleotides line up with TRBD2. The V gene end was trimmed by 1 base and the J gene end by 4 bases; junction bases not matched to a gene: 4. The CDR3 is 16 residues long. Germline CDR1 and CDR2: MGHRA and YSYEKL. CDR3 nucleotide sequence: TGCGCCAGCAGCCAAGTGCTAGCGGGGGCATACAATGAGCAGTTCTTC. Translating it yields CASSQVLAGAYNEQFF.

The V call is TRBV6-5, the J call TRBJ1-4; TRBD1 is a possible D gene (5 bases). Germline CDR1 is MNHEY and CDR2 is SVGAGI. With 0 bases removed from V and 8 bases from J, the gap between germline ends came to 13 bases. The CDR3 consists of 15 residues. CDR3 in amino acids: CASSYSGPGEEKLFF. The CDR3 nucleotides are TGTGCCAGCAGTTACTCGGGACCGGGGGAGGAAAAACTGTTTTTT.

The chain recombines TRBV30 with TRBJ1-1; a weak D match, TRBD1 (5 bases). Germline lookup yields CDR1 GTSNPN and CDR2 SVGIG (reference sequence). This CDR3 is 13 amino acids long. Trimming stripped 2 bases from V and 1 base from J, with 8 bases between. This CDR3 reads CAWSPQGNTEAFF. The CDR3 DNA reads as TGTGCCTGGAGTCCGCAGGGGAACACTGAAGCTTTCTTT. The whole variable domain, filled in from reference TRBV30 and TRBJ1-1, reads SQTIHQWPATLVQPVGSPLSLECTVEGTSNPNLYWYRQAAGRGLQLLFYSVGIGQISSEVPQNLSASRPQDRQFILSSKKLLLSDSGFYLCAWSPQGNTEAFFGQGTRLTVV.

The CDR3 DNA sequence: TGCGCCAGCAGCCAAGAAGAAGGGGGGGAGGGGCAGGGGATCACTGAAGCTTTCTTT. Its translation is CASSQEEGGEGQGITEAFF. V gene TRBV4-1 combines with J gene TRBJ1-1; perhaps TRBD1 as D (6 bases). CDR1 and CDR2 (germline): MGHRA, YSYEKL. V shed 0 bases and J shed 4 bases, with 24 bases lying between them. This CDR3 is 19 amino acids long.

The gene calls are TRBV7-2 and TRBJ1-1, with unresolved D. The CDR3 has 14 residues. Germline V gives CDR1 SGHTA, CDR2 FQGNSA. Trimming left V 0 bases short and J 4 bases short, with 9 bases between. The CDR3 DNA is TGTGCCAGCAGCTTAGCGCTAGTCTCCACTGAAGCTTTCTTT. Protein sequence: CASSLALVSTEAFF.

The sample holds one count of this clone. This chain links TRBV6-5 with TRBJ2-7; TRBD2 matches 8 bases. The CDR3 extends over 15 amino acids. With V trimmed by 8 bases and J by 6 bases, 15 bases remained unmatched. Germline V gene sequence: CDR1 MNHEY, CDR2 SVGAGI. The CDR3 loop reads CASGPRAGRVCEQYF. CDR3 in DNA: TGTGCCAGCGGACCCCGGGCCGGGAGGGTATGCGAGCAGTACTTC.

J is TRBJ2-5 and V is TRBV21-1; the D call in the table, TRBD1, was not verified against the DNA. TRBV21-1 is flagged as a pseudogene. The CDR3 is made up of 14 amino acids. DNA for the CDR3: TGTGCCAGCAGACGGGACAGGGGCCAAGAGACCCAGTACTTC. Its protein is CASRRDRGQETQYF.

The genes are TRBV9 and TRBJ1-3; TRBD1 agrees at 8 bases. The CDR3 is made up of 19 amino acids. In germline, CDR1 is SGDLS, CDR2 YYNGEE. V gave up 3 bases and J gave up 0 bases; unmatched junction bases: 14. For the CDR3, the DNA is TGTGCCAGCAGCGCGGACCAGGACAGGGCTAGGACCTCTGGAAACACCATATATTTT. As protein: CASSADQDRARTSGNTIYF.

The chain recombines TRBV6-5 with TRBJ2-7, with D possibly being TRBD1 (5 bases). The CDR3 loop spans 14 amino acids. CDR1 is MNHEY, CDR2 SVGAGI, per germline. V lost 2 bases to trimming and J lost 3 bases, with 11 bases between them. CDR3 amino acids: CASSYRGVGYEQYF. The CDR3 bases are TGTGCCAGCAGTTACAGGGGCGTTGGCTACGAGCAGTACTTC.

J is TRBJ1-2 and V is TRBV2; D not certain. Per the germline V gene, CDR1 is SNHLY and CDR2 is FYNNEI. The CDR3 covers 12 residues. V shed 10 bases and J shed 1 base, with 10 bases lying between them. The DNA for the CDR3 is TGTGCCACCAAGCGCCTTAACTATGGCTACACCTTC. This sequence encodes CATKRLNYGYTF. Full variable domain (outside the CDR3, taken from reference TRBV2 and TRBJ1-2): EPEVTQTPSHQVTQMGQEVILRCVPISNHLYFYWYRQILGQKVEFLVSFYNNEISEKSEIFDDQFSVERPDGSNFTLKIRSTKLEDSAMYFCATKRLNYGYTFGSGTRLTVV.

The chain is built from TRBV6-1 and TRBJ1-6; 7 nucleotides line up with TRBD1. The length of the CDR3 is 13 residues. Germline CDR1 MNHNS, CDR2 SASEGT. The ends lost 4 bases at V and 9 bases at J; junction bases unmatched: 3. The DNA of the CDR3 is TGTGCCAGCAGTGGACAGGGTATTTCACCCCTCCACTTT. It encodes CASSGQGISPLHF.

The chain is built from TRBV7-6 and TRBJ1-1, with 7 bases fitting TRBD1. This CDR3 has 16 residues. CDR1 is SGHVS and CDR2 is FNYEAQ in the germline V gene. J was trimmed by 2 bases and V by 5 bases; bases with no gene match: 11. This chain's CDR3 is CASSLRTGAPNTEAFF. The CDR3 DNA is TGTGCCAGCAGCCTGAGGACAGGAGCACCTAACACTGAAGCTTTCTTT. The full variable domain, with the rest looked up from reference TRBV7-6 and TRBJ1-1, is GAGVSQSPRYKVTKRGQDVALRCDPISGHVSLYWYRQALGQGPEFLTYFNYEAQQDKSGLPNDRFSAERPEGSISTLTIQRTEQRDSAMYRCASSLRTGAPNTEAFFGQGTRLTVV.

This clone was detected only once. The chain joins TRBV10-1 to TRBJ1-5; D is uncertain. CDR1 is WNHNN and CDR2 is SYGVQD in the germline V gene (reference sequence). Trimming removed 4 bases from V and 2 bases from J, with 9 bases in between. CDR3 length: 14 amino acids. Written as DNA, the CDR3 is TGCGCCAGCAGTGTTGGGCGAGGCAATCAGCCCCAGCATTTT. This encodes CASSVGRGNQPQHF.

The chain uses TRBV7-8 and TRBJ2-5; 10 bases are a match to TRBD2. The CDR3 runs to 15 residues. Germline values: CDR1 SGHVS, CDR2 FQNEAQ. J gave up 2 bases and V 2 bases, and 2 bases lay outside the gene matches. CDR3 residues: CASSLKLAGQETQYF. CDR3 nucleotide sequence: TGTGCCAGCAGCTTAAAACTAGCGGGGCAAGAGACCCAGTACTTC.

V gene TRBV27 combines with J gene TRBJ1-1; D may be TRBD1 (6 bases). The length of the CDR3 is 14 residues. Germline V gene data show CDR1 as MNHEY and CDR2 as SMNVEV (reference sequence). V was cut by 4 bases and J by 3 bases, with 12 bases left in between. CDR3: CASSSTGPYTEAFF. In nucleotides, the CDR3 is TGTGCCAGCAGTTCTACAGGGCCGTACACTGAAGCTTTCTTT.

The V call is TRBV5-1, the J call TRBJ1-1, with D tentatively TRBD1 (6 bases). Germline loops: CDR1 SGHRS, CDR2 YFSETQ. V was trimmed by 5 bases and J by 0 bases, leaving 17 bases between them. The CDR3 contains 16 residues. The CDR3 loop is CASSGGGGGMNTEAFF. Written as DNA, the CDR3 is TGCGCCAGCAGTGGGGGAGGGGGAGGGATGAACACTGAAGCTTTCTTT.

The genes are TRBV28 and TRBJ1-5; D gene ambiguous. Germline V gene sequence: CDR1 MDHEN, CDR2 SYDVKM. The V and J ends lost 3 bases and 0 bases respectively, with 6 bases between them. The CDR3 contains 14 residues. The CDR3 loop is CASSFLISNQPQHF. The CDR3 coding sequence is TGTGCCAGCAGTTTTCTTATTAGCAATCAGCCCCAGCATTTT.

The chain employs TRBV19 and TRBJ1-2; TRBD1 is a possible D gene (6 bases). This CDR3 contains 15 residues. Trimming cost V 6 bases and J 0 bases, with 14 bases left between them. Germline lookup yields CDR1 LNHDA and CDR2 SQIVND (reference sequence). The CDR3 reads CASRATGIANYGYTF. The CDR3 nucleotides are TGTGCCAGTAGAGCTACAGGGATAGCTAACTATGGCTACACCTTC. Full variable domain (missing parts from reference TRBV19 and TRBJ1-2): DGGITQSPKYLFRKEGQNVTLSCEQNLNHDAMYWYRQDPGQGLRLIYYSQIVNDFQKGDIAEGYSVSREKKESFPLTVTSAQKNPTAFYLCASRATGIANYGYTFGSGTRLTVV.

This sequence joins TRBV7-2 and TRBJ2-2; no reliable D call. The CDR3 is made up of 13 amino acids. Germline loops: CDR1 SGHTA, CDR2 FQGNSA. V was cut by 1 base and J by 3 bases, with 3 bases left in between. The CDR3 is CASSLGDTGELFF. The CDR3 DNA reads TGTGCCAGCAGCTTAGGAGACACCGGGGAGCTGTTTTTT.

The rearrangement joins TRBV5-8 to TRBJ2-4, with a possible D match to TRBD1 (7 bases). The CDR3 totals 17 residues. V was shortened by 4 bases and J by 0 bases, with 17 bases between the two germline ends. Germline V gene sequence: CDR1 SGHTS, CDR2 YDEGEE. CDR3 region: CASSRGGTVLAKNIQYF. Here the CDR3 DNA reads TGTGCCAGCAGCAGAGGAGGGACAGTTCTAGCCAAAAACATTCAGTACTTC.